This T cell receptor beta chain was obtained from a study of blood T cell repertoires in COVID-19. CDR1 is MDHEN, CDR2 SYDVKM, per germline. The CDR3 length is 15 residues. V lost 6 bases, J lost 8 bases, and 15 bases stayed unmatched. Method: immunoSEQ multiplex PCR; TCRdb's copy keeps in-frame clones and lacks some. The sample has 90,000 to 100,000 clones, roughly 84% seen once. The chain couples TRBV28 to TRBJ1-2, with 7 bases matching TRBD1. The source material was peripheral blood. This clonotype was sampled from a man aged 70-80 years with active or convalescent COVID-19. As DNA, the CDR3 is TGTGCCAGCAGGCCACGGGACAGACCTATGTCCGGCTACACCTTC. The encoded protein is CASRPRDRPMSGYTF.